A single sample gave rise to the 12 T cell receptor beta chains below, sequenced in a study of metastatic and nonmetastatic thyroid tumors. TCRdb reprocessed the PCR reads via MiXCR. The sample includes tens of thousands of clones, around 12% of them seen just once. No patient received treatment before thyroid surgery. Sequenced sample: blood. These receptors were taken from a female donor with papillary thyroid cancer or a benign thyroid nodule (not recorded which). Some clones in this sample may be carry-over from other donors' samples.

A few counts support this clone. A read error may produce the germline difference seen at one junction end. This specimen includes other DNA sequences encoding the same CDR3. V and J are TRBV28 and TRBJ2-5; TRBD1 aligns across 8 bases. The CDR3 is 16 amino acids. The germline CDR1 and CDR2 sequences are MDHEN and SYDVKM. The CDR3, as DNA: TGTGCCAGCAGTCCACACCGGGACAGGCTTCAAGAGACACAGTACTTC. Translated: CASSPHRDRLQETQYF. The full variable domain, in which reference TRBV28 and TRBJ2-5 provide the parts outside the CDR3, is DVKVTQSSRYLVKRTGEKVFLECVQDMDHENMFWYRQDPGLGLRLIYFSYDVKMKEKGDIPEGYSVSREKKERFSLILESASTNQTSMYLCASSPHRDRLQETQYFGPGTRLLVL.

This clone has a handful of counts. This chain links TRBV6-6 with TRBJ1-3, with D maybe TRBD1 (6 bases). V shed 2 bases and J shed 0 bases, with 8 bases lying between them. CDR3 length: 15 amino acids. Looked up from germline, CDR1 is MNHNY and CDR2 is SVGAGI (reference sequence). CDR3 loop: CASSYDRSSGNTIYF. In DNA, the CDR3 is TGTGCCAGCAGTTACGACAGGAGCTCTGGAAACACCATATATTTT.

With regard to this clone: A much larger clone sits a single nucleotide away, making a read error possible. The genes are TRBV5-6 and TRBJ1-2; D gene unclear. With 4 bases removed from V and 3 bases from J, the gap between germline ends came to 13 bases. This CDR3 has 14 amino acids. Germline V lookup: CDR1 SGHDT, CDR2 YYEEEE. CDR3: CASSRASMDYGYTF. CDR3 bases: TGTGCCAGCAGCCGGGCCAGTATGGACTATGGCTACACCTTC.

In its sample, this clone was seen many times. The chain uses TRBV5-6 and TRBJ1-6, with 7 bases lining up with TRBD1. The germline CDR1 and CDR2 sequences are SGHDT and YYEEEE. This CDR3 region has 15 residues. The ends lost 4 bases at V and 10 bases at J; junction bases unmatched: 11. The CDR3 nucleotides are TGTGCCAGCAGCCCAGCGACAGGGTACGGCTCACCCCTCCACTTT. As protein: CASSPATGYGSPLHF.

This clone came up many times. This may be a read error: a much more frequent sequence differs by one nucleotide. Because it lacks the conserved phenylalanine or tryptophan at the end, this CDR3 is likely a read error. The rearrangement links TRBV12-3 or TRBV12-4 to TRBJ1-2; D gene uncertain. This CDR3 is 14 amino acids long. V was clipped by 6 bases and J by 0 bases, with 11 bases between them. In DNA, the CDR3 is TGTGCCAGCAGCCCTAGGGCTTCTAACTATGGCTACACCCTC. As protein: CASSPRASNYGYTL.

This clone was observed at least ten times. The chain employs TRBV11-1 and TRBJ2-2; unclear D gene. The V and J ends lost 5 bases and 7 bases respectively, with 11 bases between them. CDR1 is SGHAT and CDR2 is FQDESV in the germline V gene (reference sequence). This CDR3 is built from 13 residues. CDR3 DNA sequence: TGTGCCAGCAGCCCTTACACGGGCGGGGAGCTGTTTTTT. This translates into CASSPYTGGELFF.

This chain joins TRBV11-2 and TRBJ2-1, with 7 bases fitting TRBD1. From germline, CDR1 is SGHAT and CDR2 FQNNGV. V dropped 0 bases and J dropped 10; count of bases not matched to a gene: 9. The CDR3 has 15 residues. Here the CDR3 DNA reads TGTGCCAGCAGCTTAGAGACAGGGCCCTTCGCGGAGCAGTTCTTC. Its translation: CASSLETGPFAEQFF.

This clone has a count of ten or more. The chain uses TRBV3-1 and TRBJ1-5; D not certain. Trimming pared 7 bases from V and 0 bases from J, leaving 10 bases between. CDR1 and CDR2 (germline): LGHDT, YNNKEL (reference sequence). This CDR3 has 14 amino acids. CDR3 nucleotide sequence: TGTGCCAGCATTCAGAACGTTAGCAATCAGCCCCAGCATTTT. This encodes CASIQNVSNQPQHF.

About this clone itself: This sequence may be a read error, since a much larger clone differs from it by one base. The chain recombines TRBV18 with TRBJ2-5; tentative D call: TRBD1 (6 bases). The germline gives CDR1 KGHSH, CDR2 LQKENI. The CDR3 consists of 15 residues. V was cut by 4 bases and J by 4 bases, with 16 bases left in between. The CDR3 region has the DNA TGTGCCAGCTCACAACACCAGGGGTTACGAGAGACCCAGTACTTC. The encoded protein is CASSQHQGLRETQYF. The full variable domain, completed using reference TRBV18 and TRBJ2-5, is NAGVMQNPRHLVRRRGQEARLRCSPMKGHSHVYWYRQLPEEGLKFMVYLQKENIIDESGMPKERFSAEFPKEGPSILRIQQVVRGDSAAYFCASSQHQGLRETQYFGPGTRLLVL.

In this sample, this clone turned up many times. The chain recombines TRBV27 with TRBJ2-7; unclear D gene. Trimming pared 5 bases from V and 1 base from J, leaving 12 bases between. Germline V gene data show CDR1 as MNHEY and CDR2 as SMNVEV (reference sequence). This CDR3 has 14 residues. The CDR3 nucleotides are TGTGCCAGCAGTCCCCGGACCGTTTCCTACGAGCAGTACTTC. This translates into CASSPRTVSYEQYF.

This clone was observed a few times. The chain carries TRBV6-1 and TRBJ1-5, with a possible D match to TRBD1 (6 bases). CDR1 and CDR2 from the germline V gene are MNHNS and SASEGT. V lost 6 bases and J 6 bases, leaving 15 bases between the germline ends. CDR3 size: 14 residues. The CDR3: CASRLTEQGQPQHF. In DNA, the CDR3 is TGTGCCAGCAGGCTCACTGAACAGGGTCAGCCCCAGCATTTT.

Comments on this clone: This could be a read error, since a much larger clone is one nucleotide away. The chain has TRBV5-6 and TRBJ1-6; D gene unclear. Germline CDR1 SGHDT, CDR2 YYEEEE. This CDR3 has 12 amino acids. Trimming took off 4 bases at V and 5 bases at J, with 4 bases between the two ends. CDR3 sequence reads: CASSVHNSPLHF. CDR3 in DNA: TGTGCCAGCAGCGTCCATAATTCACCCCTCCACTTT.